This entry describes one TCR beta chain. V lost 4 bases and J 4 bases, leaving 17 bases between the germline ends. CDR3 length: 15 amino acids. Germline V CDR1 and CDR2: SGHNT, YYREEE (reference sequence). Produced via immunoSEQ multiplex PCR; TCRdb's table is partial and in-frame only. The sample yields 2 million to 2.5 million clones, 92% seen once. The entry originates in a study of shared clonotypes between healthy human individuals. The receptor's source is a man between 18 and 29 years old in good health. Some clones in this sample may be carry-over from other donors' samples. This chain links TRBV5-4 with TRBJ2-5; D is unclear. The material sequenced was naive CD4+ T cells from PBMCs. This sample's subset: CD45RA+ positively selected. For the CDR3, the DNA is TGTGCCAGCAGCCCGCACGTTCCCGCACCAGAGACCCAGTACTTC. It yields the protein CASSPHVPAPETQYF. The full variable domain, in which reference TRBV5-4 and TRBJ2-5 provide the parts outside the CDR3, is ETGVTQSPTHLIKTRGQQVTLRCSSQSGHNTVSWYQQALGQGPQFIFQYYREEENGRGNFPPRFSGLQFPNYSSELNVNALELDDSALYLCASSPHVPAPETQYFGPGTRLLVL.